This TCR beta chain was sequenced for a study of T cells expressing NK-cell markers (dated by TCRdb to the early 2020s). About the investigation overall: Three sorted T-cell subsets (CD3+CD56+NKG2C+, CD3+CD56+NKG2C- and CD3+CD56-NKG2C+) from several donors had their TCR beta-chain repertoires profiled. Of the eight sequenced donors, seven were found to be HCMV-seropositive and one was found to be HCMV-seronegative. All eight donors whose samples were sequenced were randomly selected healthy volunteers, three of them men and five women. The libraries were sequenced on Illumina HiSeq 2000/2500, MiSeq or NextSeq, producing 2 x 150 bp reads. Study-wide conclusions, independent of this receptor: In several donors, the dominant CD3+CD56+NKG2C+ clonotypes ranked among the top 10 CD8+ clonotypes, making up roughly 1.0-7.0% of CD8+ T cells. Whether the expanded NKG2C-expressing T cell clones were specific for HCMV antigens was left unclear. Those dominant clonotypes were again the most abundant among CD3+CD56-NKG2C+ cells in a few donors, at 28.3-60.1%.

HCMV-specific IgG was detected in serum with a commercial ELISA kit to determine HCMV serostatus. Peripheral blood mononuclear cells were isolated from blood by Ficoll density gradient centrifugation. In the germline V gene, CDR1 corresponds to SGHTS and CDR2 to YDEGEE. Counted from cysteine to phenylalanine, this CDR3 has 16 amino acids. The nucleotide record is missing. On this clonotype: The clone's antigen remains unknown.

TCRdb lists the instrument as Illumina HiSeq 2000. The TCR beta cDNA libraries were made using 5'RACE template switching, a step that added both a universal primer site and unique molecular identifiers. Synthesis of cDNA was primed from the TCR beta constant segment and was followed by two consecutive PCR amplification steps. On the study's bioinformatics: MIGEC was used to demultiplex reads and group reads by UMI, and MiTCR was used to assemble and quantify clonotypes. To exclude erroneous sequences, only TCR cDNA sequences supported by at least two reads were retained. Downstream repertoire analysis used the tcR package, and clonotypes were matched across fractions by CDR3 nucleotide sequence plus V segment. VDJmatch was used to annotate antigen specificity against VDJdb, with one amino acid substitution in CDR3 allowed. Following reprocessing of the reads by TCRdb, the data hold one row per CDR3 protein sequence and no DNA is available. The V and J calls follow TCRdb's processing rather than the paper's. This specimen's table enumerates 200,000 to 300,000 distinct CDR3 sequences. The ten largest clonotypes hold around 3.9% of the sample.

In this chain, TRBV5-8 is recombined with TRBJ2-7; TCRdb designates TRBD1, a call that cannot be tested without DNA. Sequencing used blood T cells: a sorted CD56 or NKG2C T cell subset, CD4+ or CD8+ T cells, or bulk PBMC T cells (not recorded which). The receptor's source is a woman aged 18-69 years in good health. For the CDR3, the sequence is CASSRGARAGTHEQYF.